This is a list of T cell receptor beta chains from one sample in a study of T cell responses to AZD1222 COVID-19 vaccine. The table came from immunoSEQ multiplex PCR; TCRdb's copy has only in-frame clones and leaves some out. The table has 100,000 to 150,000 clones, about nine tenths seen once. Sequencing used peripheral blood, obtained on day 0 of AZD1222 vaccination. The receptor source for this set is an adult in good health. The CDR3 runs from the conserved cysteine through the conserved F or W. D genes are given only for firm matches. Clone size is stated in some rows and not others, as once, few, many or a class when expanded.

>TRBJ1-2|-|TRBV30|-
TGTGCCTGGAGTGTACTTGGTCCAGGGCTTGGCTACACCTTC
CAWSVLGPGLGYTF
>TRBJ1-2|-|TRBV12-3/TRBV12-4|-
TGTGCCAGCAGTTTGGGGTTATATGGCTACACCTTC
CASSLGLYGYTF
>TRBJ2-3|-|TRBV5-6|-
TGTGCCAGCAGCGCCACAGATACGCAGTATTTT
CASSATDTQYF
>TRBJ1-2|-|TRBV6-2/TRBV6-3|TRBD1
TGTGCCAGCAGTTACTCGACAGGGTCTGGTGGCTACACCTTC
CASSYSTGSGGYTF
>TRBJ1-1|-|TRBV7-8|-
TGTGCCAGCAGCCAATCTTTGAACACTGAAGCTTTCTTT
CASSQSLNTEAFF
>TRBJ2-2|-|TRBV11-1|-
TGTGCCAGCAGCTTTTTTATAGCCGGGGAGCTGTTTTTT
CASSFFIAGELFF
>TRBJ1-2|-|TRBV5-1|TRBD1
TGCGCCAGCAGCTTCAGTATAGGACAGGGGACCTTACTCGCCTTC
CASSFSIGQGTLLAF
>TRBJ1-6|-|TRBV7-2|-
TGTGCCAGCAGCTTGGGGCTTGGGCCACCCCTCCACTTT
CASSLGLGPPLHF
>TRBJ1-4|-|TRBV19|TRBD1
TGTGCCAGTAGTGAATACATTGGGACAGGGGGCTTTGATAATGAAAAACTGTTTTTT
CASSEYIGTGGFDNEKLFF
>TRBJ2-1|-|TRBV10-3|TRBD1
TGTGCCATCAGTGTGTCGCTCGAGGGGGCTGATGAGCAGTTCTTC
CAISVSLEGADEQFF
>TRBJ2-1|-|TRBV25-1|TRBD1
TGTGCCAGCAGCGGACTGGACAGGGGGCACAGTGAGCAGTTCTTC
CASSGLDRGHSEQFF
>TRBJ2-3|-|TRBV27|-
TGTGCCAGCAGCTCCCGCCACAGGGATGTAGATACGCAGTATTTT
CASSSRHRDVDTQYF
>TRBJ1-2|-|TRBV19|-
TGTGCCAACCCCAACAAGGACAGCGCTTATGGCTACACCTTC
CANPNKDSAYGYTF
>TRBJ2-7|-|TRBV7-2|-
TGTGCCAGCAGCTTAGACCGTCGCTACGAGCAGTACTTC
CASSLDRRYEQYF
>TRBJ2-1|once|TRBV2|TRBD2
TGTGCCAGCAGTGAAGATCGGGTAGCGGGGTACAATGAGCAGTTCTTC
CASSEDRVAGYNEQFF
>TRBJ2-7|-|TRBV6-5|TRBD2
TGTGCCAGCAGGCCGGGACTAGCGAGGACCTACGAGCAGTACTTC
CASRPGLARTYEQYF
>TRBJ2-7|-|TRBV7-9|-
TGTGCCAGCACTTTAGGGACCAGGGGAACCTACGAGCAGTACTTC
CASTLGTRGTYEQYF
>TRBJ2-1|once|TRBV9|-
TGTGCCAGCAGCGTAGGGGGGGGCCGCAATGAGCAGTTCTTC
CASSVGGGRNEQFF
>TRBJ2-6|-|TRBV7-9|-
TGTGCCAGCAGCTGGAGCCAGGACCCTGGGGCCAACGTCCTGACTTTC
CASSWSQDPGANVLTF
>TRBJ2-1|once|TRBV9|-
TGTGCCAGCAGCGTAGCGAGTATCCCCAATGAGCAGTTCTTC
CASSVASIPNEQFF
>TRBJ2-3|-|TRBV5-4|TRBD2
TGTGCCAGCAGCTCCTCTCTAGCGGGGGGGCCAGCAGATACGCAGTATTTT
CASSSSLAGGPADTQYF
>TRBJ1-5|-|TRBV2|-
TGTGCCAGCGGAACCTACAGGGACAATCAGCCCCAGCATTTT
CASGTYRDNQPQHF
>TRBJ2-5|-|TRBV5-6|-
TGTGCCAGCAGCTTGGGACTGCGGGGTACCCAAGAGACCCAGTACTTC
CASSLGLRGTQETQYF
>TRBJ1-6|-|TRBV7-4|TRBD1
TGTGCCAGCAGCGCCGGGACAGGGGCTCTCTCACCCCTCCACTTT
CASSAGTGALSPLHF
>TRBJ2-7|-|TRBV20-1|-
TGCAGTGCTCCACAGGGCTTAGAGCAGTACTTC
CSAPQGLEQYF
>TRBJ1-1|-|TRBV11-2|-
TGTGCCAGCAGCCCCCGAACTGAAGCTTTCTTT
CASSPRTEAFF
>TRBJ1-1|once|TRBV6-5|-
TGTGCCAGCAGTTACTCGAGGTTGGGTCGGACTGAAGCTTTCTTT
CASSYSRLGRTEAFF
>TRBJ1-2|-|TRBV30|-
TGTGCCTGGAGTTTAGTATACTATGGCTACACCTTC
CAWSLVYYGYTF
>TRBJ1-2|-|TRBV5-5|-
TGTGCCAGCAGCCTCACCTGGACAGAAGACTATGGCTACACCTTC
CASSLTWTEDYGYTF
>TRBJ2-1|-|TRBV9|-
TGTGCCAGCAGCGTAGGGGGTAGCTCGTTCTCCTACAATGAGCAGTTCTTC
CASSVGGSSFSYNEQFF
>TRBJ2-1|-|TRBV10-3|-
TGTGCCATCAGCCGGGGGTATGAGCAGTTCTTC
CAISRGYEQFF
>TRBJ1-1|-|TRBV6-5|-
TGTGCCAGCAGCGCACGACGGACTGAGAACACTGAAGCTTTCTTT
CASSARRTENTEAFF
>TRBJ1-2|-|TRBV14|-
TGTGCCAGCAGCCAAGGGCGGAGTGGCTACACCTTC
CASSQGRSGYTF
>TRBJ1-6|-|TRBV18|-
TGTGCCAGCTCCCCCGGGACACTTAATTCACCCCTCCACTTT
CASSPGTLNSPLHF
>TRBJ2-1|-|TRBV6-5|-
TGTGCCAGCACCCCCCTGGGGGGGGGCGGTGAGCAGTTCTTC
CASTPLGGGGEQFF
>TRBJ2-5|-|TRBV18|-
TGTGCCAGCTCGGGGACAAATCAAGAGACCCAGTACTTC
CASSGTNQETQYF
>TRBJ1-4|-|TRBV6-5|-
TGTGCCAGCAGTTACTCGGGGGGTAGTGAAAAACTGTTTTTT
CASSYSGGSEKLFF
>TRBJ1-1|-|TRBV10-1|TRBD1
TGCGCCAGCAGTCAGGGGGGGAACACTGAAGCTTTCTTT
CASSQGGNTEAFF
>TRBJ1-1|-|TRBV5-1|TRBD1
TGCGCCAGCAGCCAAATCCCAGGGGGAGAAGCTGAAGCTTTCTTT
CASSQIPGGEAEAFF
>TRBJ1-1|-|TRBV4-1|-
TGCGCCAGCAGCCTAAGGGAGGAGAGCACTGAAGCTTTCTTT
CASSLREESTEAFF
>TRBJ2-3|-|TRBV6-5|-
TGTGCCAGCAGTTACTTGGATACGCAGTATTTT
CASSYLDTQYF
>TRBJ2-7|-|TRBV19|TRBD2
TGTGCCAGTAGTAGGGCTAGCGGGGGTGCCTACGAGCAGTACTTC
CASSRASGGAYEQYF
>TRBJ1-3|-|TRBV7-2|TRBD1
TGTGCCAGCAGCTTCACTCCAGGGGGCCTCTCTGGAAACACCATATATTTT
CASSFTPGGLSGNTIYF
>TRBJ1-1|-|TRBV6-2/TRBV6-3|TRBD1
TGTGCCAGCAGCTATCAAACAGGGGTAAGGAACACTGAAGCTTTCTTT
CASSYQTGVRNTEAFF
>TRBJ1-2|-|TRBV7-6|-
TGTGCCAGCAGCTTAGAGGGTCGCTATGGCTACACCTTC
CASSLEGRYGYTF
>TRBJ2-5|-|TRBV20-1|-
TGCAGTGCTAGTTATGGGGGGACCGGAGAGACCCAGTACTTC
CSASYGGTGETQYF
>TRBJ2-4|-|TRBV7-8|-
TGTGCCAGCAGCCCCGACTTCTATGACGGGAACATTCAGTACTTC
CASSPDFYDGNIQYF
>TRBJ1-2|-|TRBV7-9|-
TGTGCCAGCAGCTTACAGTCGCTCTACTTGGGGTATGGCTACACCTTC
CASSLQSLYLGYGYTF
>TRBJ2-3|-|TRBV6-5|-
TGTGCCAGCAGTTTGGGGCAGTTTACAGATACGCAGTATTTT
CASSLGQFTDTQYF
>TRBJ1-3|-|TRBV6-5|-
TGTGCCACCTTAACGACAGACTCTGGAAACACCATATATTTT
CATLTTDSGNTIYF
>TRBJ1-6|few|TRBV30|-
TGTGCCTGGAGTGGGGGCCGATATTCACCCCTCCACTTT
CAWSGGRYSPLHF
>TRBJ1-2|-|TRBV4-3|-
TGCGCCAGCAGCCAAGGGACAGCCTCACTTGACTACACCTTC
CASSQGTASLDYTF